The 2 T cell receptor beta chains listed next were all sequenced from one sample in a study of response to subunit inactivated influenza vaccine. TCRdb reanalysed the RT-PCR reads using MiXCR and keeps one entry per CDR3 protein. The table records roughly 540,000 distinct CDR3 sequences, less than 25% of them present only once. The same data also contributed to another study, on T cells expressing NK-cell markers. From that study: For TCR beta, cDNA was produced by 5'RACE template switching with UMIs.

Source: CD4+ T cells sorted from PBMCs, taken roughly 13 days after vaccination. The receptor set was obtained from a man aged 45-65 years who received an inactivated influenza vaccine.

This clonotype occurred many times. The chain links TRBV6-2 or TRBV6-3 to TRBJ2-5; no clear D gene. The CDR3 spans 12 residues. Germline values: CDR1 MNHEY, CDR2 SVGEGT. V lost 4 bases, J lost 4 bases, and 7 bases lay in between. The CDR3 is CASSLMAETQYF. In nucleotides, the CDR3 is TGTGCCAGCAGTTTGATGGCAGAGACCCAGTACTTC.

This clonotype has ten or more counts. The rearrangement uses TRBV29-1 and TRBJ2-3; perhaps TRBD2 as D (6 bases). Germline V lookup: CDR1 SQVTM, CDR2 ANQGSEA. CDR3 length: 14 amino acids. The ends were cut back, 7 bases at V and 0 bases at J, with 14 bases in the middle. The CDR3 loop is CSAGSRESTDTQYF. The CDR3 DNA sequence: TGCAGCGCTGGGTCGCGGGAAAGCACAGATACGCAGTATTTT.